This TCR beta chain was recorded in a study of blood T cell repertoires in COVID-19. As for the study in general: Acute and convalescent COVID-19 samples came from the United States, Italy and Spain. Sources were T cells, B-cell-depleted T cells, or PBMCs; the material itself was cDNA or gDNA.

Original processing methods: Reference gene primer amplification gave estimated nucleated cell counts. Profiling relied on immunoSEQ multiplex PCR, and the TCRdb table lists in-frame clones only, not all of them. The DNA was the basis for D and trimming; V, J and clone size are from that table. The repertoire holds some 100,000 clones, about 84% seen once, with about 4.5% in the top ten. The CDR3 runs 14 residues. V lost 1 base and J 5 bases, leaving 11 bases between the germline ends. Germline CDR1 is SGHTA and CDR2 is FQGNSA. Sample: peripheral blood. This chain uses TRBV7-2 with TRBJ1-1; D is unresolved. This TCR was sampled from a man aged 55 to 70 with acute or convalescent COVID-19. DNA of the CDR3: TGTGCCAGCAGCTTAGTCGGAGGGTTAACTGAAGCTTTCTTT. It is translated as CASSLVGGLTEAFF.